The T cell receptor beta chain described here comes from a study of OX40 agonist ivuxolimab in advanced cancers. Study in general: Prior anti-PD-1, anti-PD-L1 or anti-CTLA-4 therapy was allowed; approximately 41% had some. Two cutaneous melanoma patients and one hepatocellular carcinoma patient, three in all, had partial responses. Findings and caveats of the study: Not determined was the antigen specificity of the expanded peripheral T cells.

For this clone: Its antigen is undetermined.

The CDR3 is made up of 13 amino acids. J lost 5 bases, V lost 5 bases, and 5 bases had no gene match. In germline, CDR1 is SEHNR, CDR2 FQNEAQ (reference sequence). Patients with autoimmune history or systemic immunosuppression were excluded. Here immunoSEQ multiplex PCR was the method, and the copy in TCRdb shows in-frame clones only, minus some. The sample contains 45,000 to 75,000 clones, around 75% of which appear only once. This specimen was CD4+ or CD8+ T cells sorted from blood, taken in a trial of the OX40 agonist ivuxolimab. The chain uses TRBV7-9 and TRBJ1-1; 7 bases match TRBD1. This TCR derives from an adult with an advanced solid tumor such as melanoma, head and neck, liver or kidney cancer. The CDR3 bases are TGTGCCAGCAGCGTGACAGGGAGGACTGAAGCTTTCTTT. This translates into CASSVTGRTEAFF.